This is a list of T cell receptor beta chains from one sample in a study of shared clonotypes between healthy human individuals. The repertoire was sequenced with immunoSEQ multiplex PCR; TCRdb's copy has only in-frame clones and lacks some. Among roughly 2.2 million clones listed, 85% to 95% were seen once. Sequencing was done on a sample of naive CD4+ T cells from PBMCs. The receptor set was obtained from a man between 18 and 35 years old in good health. Some clones in this sample may be carry-over from other donors' samples. CDR3s include the opening cysteine and the closing phenylalanine or tryptophan. The D gene is left open where the match is weak. For some rows the clone size is stated as once, few or many, or as a class when expanded; others skip it.

J gene | clone size | V gene | D gene | CDR3 DNA | CDR3 protein
TRBJ1-1 | NA | TRBV6-5 | NA | TGTGCCAGCAGATTCGGGGGCCTGGCTGAAGCTTTCTTT | CASRFGGLAEAFF
TRBJ2-1 | NA | TRBV5-1 | TRBD2 | TGCGCCAGCAGCCCGGGACTAGCGGGGAAGAGCGGGTTCTTC | CASSPGLAGKSGFF
TRBJ1-2 | once | TRBV7-8 | NA | TGTGCCAGCAGCTCTGAAGATGGCTACACCTTC | CASSSEDGYTF
TRBJ1-1 | NA | TRBV27 | TRBD1 | TGTGCCAGCAGGGCGTGGCCCCGCAGGACAGGTGAGAACACTGAAGCTTTCTTT | CASRAWPRRTGENTEAFF
TRBJ2-1 | NA | TRBV7-3 | NA | TGTGCCAGCAGCTTAACGATGAGCGGGAATGAGCAGTTCTTC | CASSLTMSGNEQFF
TRBJ2-1 | NA | TRBV28 | TRBD2 | TGTGCCAGCAGTTTACCCCCTTTACCATCCTCCCCGGGACTACTTCACAATGAGCAGTTCTTC | CASSLPPLPSSPGLLHNEQFF
TRBJ1-2 | NA | TRBV5-1 | NA | TGCGCCAGCAGCTTGGGAATGGGGCCAGAATATGGCTACACCTTC | CASSLGMGPEYGYTF
TRBJ1-1 | once | TRBV19 | TRBD1 | TGTGCCAGTAGTATAGAAAGTGTCAGGGGGCGGCGGACTGAAGCTTTCTTT | CASSIESVRGRRTEAFF
TRBJ2-7 | NA | TRBV15 | NA | TGTGCCACCAGCCCTCGGACTGCAACCTACGAGCAGTACTTC | CATSPRTATYEQYF
TRBJ2-1 | NA | TRBV7-2 | NA | TGTGCCAGCAGCCTCCGACTCGACCAGGGCAATGAGCAGTTCTTC | CASSLRLDQGNEQFF
TRBJ2-3 | NA | TRBV6-5 | NA | TGTGCCAGCAGGCCGCGGCCCAGTCCGGATACGCAGTATTTT | CASRPRPSPDTQYF
TRBJ2-1 | once | TRBV15 | NA | TGTGCCACCAGCAGAGAAGCTTCAGGGTCCTACAATGAGCAGTTCTTC | CATSREASGSYNEQFF
TRBJ2-7 | NA | TRBV5-4 | NA | TGTGCCAGCAGCTCAAACAAGCTAGTTTACGAGCAGTACTTC | CASSSNKLVYEQYF
TRBJ2-7 | NA | TRBV7-2 | TRBD2 | TGTGCCAGCAGCCTTCTGACTAGCGGGAGTCCCTACGAGCAGTACTTC | CASSLLTSGSPYEQYF
TRBJ1-2 | NA | TRBV7-2 | TRBD1 | TGTGCCAGCAGCTTACGGACAGGGGGAGACTATGGCTACACCTTC | CASSLRTGGDYGYTF
TRBJ2-2 | NA | TRBV6-1 | TRBD2 | TGTGCCAGCAGTGAACCGGGGGGCACCGGGGAGCTGTTTTTT | CASSEPGGTGELFF
TRBJ2-5 | NA | TRBV2 | TRBD1 | TGTGCCAGCAGTAAGGGGGCCTCAGAGACCCAGTACTTC | CASSKGASETQYF
TRBJ2-7 | NA | TRBV4-1 | NA | TGCGCCAGCAGCCAAGATAGCTGGGGCGAGATCTACGAGCAATACTTC | CASSQDSWGEIYEQYF
TRBJ1-1 | NA | TRBV28 | NA | TGTGCCAGCAGTTTGCCCATGAGGGGGAGCACTGAAGCTTTCTTT | CASSLPMRGSTEAFF
TRBJ2-7 | NA | TRBV12-5 | NA | TGTGCTAGTGGTTTGAACCTACTTGGGGGAAGATCGGCTCAGTGGCAGTACTTC | CASGLNLLGGRSAQWQYF
TRBJ2-7 | NA | TRBV10-3 | TRBD2 | TGTGCCATCAGTAAGACTAGCGGGCAAACCTACGAGCAGTACTTC | CAISKTSGQTYEQYF
TRBJ2-5 | NA | TRBV25-1 | TRBD1 | TGTGCCAGCAGGGGGACAGGGGGGTACCAAGAGACCCAGTACTTC | CASRGTGGYQETQYF